The clone carrying this T cell receptor (beta chain) was counted at least ten times. Its specificity is not known. This sample was taken from a study of T cells after yellow fever vaccination. Study outcomes and limitations: Weaker in magnitude, the secondary response showed a faster peak on day 5 versus 15. Subsequent booster samples again held most clones from primary vaccination (just under 98% CD4, over 80% CD8).

Production of TCR cDNA was by 5'RACE template switching, which also added a universal primer site and UMIs. TCRdb re-analysed the 5' RACE reads in MiXCR, keeping a single row per CDR3 protein. The data contain more than 300,000 distinct CDR3 sequences, roughly 7% of them singletons. The sequencing here drew on PBMCs, taken about 49 days after the first yellow fever vaccination. The TCR sequence derives from a man younger than 35 who received the YFV17D yellow fever vaccine.

CDR3 sequence (DNA): TGTGCCAGCAGCCAACCCGGGACTAGCACAGAGACCCAGTACTTC. This gives the protein CASSQPGTSTETQYF. The gene calls are TRBV4-2 and TRBJ2-5, with TRBD2 matching over 9 bases. Germline-derived CDR1 and CDR2 are LGHNA and YNFKEQ. This CDR3 is 15 amino acids long. V shed 2 bases, J shed 4 bases, and the junction held 5 bases outside the gene matches.